This paragraph reports one T cell receptor (beta chain). What this receptor recognizes is not known. Base qualities were left out, and no much larger clone turns up one base away. As encoded in the germline V gene, CDR1 is SGDLS while CDR2 is YYNGEE. Including cysteine and phenylalanine, the CDR3 has 16 amino acids. Just the 48-base CDR3 DNA is kept, in frame starting at base 1. Trimming takes 3 bases off V and 8 bases off J; junction bases not matched to a gene: 13. This entry is derived from a study of T cell repertoires in cytomegalovirus infection (dated by TCRdb to 2018 to 2020). Some background on the complete study: Because public TCR beta signatures pointed to carriage of CMV infection together with the matching HLA type, the HLA type of each donor mattered for the analysis.

The full study reports these points: In both this cohort and an independent cohort of under 450 donors, the cumulative frequency of public TCR beta family members distinguished carriers of CMV infection plus the relevant HLA type. The ex vivo response was dominated by HLA-C-restricted CMV-specific TCR beta clonotypes, and the single most frequent clonotype in two of eight donors was supplied by these HLA-C-restricted clonotypes.

Sequencing relied on an Illumina HiSeq 1500. TCRdb took the public reads, trimmed them with fastp at Q25, ran MiXCR for clone calling and kept in-frame beta chains. CDR3 protein sequences are deduplicated, and each keeps its most common genes and DNA. For this sample the table gives approximately 630,000 distinct CDR3 sequences, of which approximately 24% were detected only once. The ten largest clones take up 7% to 9% of the sample. Sequenced input: CD8+ T cells from PBMCs. This receptor chain uses TRBV9 and TRBJ2-1; the central 8 bases match TRBD2. The receptor comes from a human donor in good health (CMV status not recorded). Some clones in this sample may be carry-over from other donors' samples. The bases read TGTGCCAGCAGCGCGTCCGGGACTAGGATATTCGATGAGCAGTTCTTC. Translated, it gives CASSASGTRIFDEQFF.